This TCR beta chain stems from a study of shared clonotypes between healthy human individuals. Study-wide findings and caveats: Blood was the only sampled material, and tissue repertoires likely differ. Expectations were that clonotype sharing among donors would be affected by sequencing depth.

CDR1 and CDR2 from the germline V gene are DFQATT and SNEGSKA (reference sequence). The CDR3 loop spans 11 amino acids. V was trimmed by 5 bases and J by 7 bases, leaving 8 bases between them. Per the original methods: ImmunoSEQ output held junction-only sequences without quality scores, so filtering differed. This table comes from immunoSEQ multiplex PCR, and its TCRdb copy is limited to in-frame clones, with some not included. That table is the source of V, J and clone size, and D and trimming were worked out from the DNA. This sample has a few million clones; approximately 93% occur once, and the top ten carry 0.39%. In the case of this clone: The antigen is not known.

The chain has TRBV20-1 and TRBJ1-4; D gene ambiguous. This sequence originates from a man younger than 35 in good health. Some clones in this sample may be carry-over from other donors' samples. The sequenced sample consisted of naive CD4+ T cells from PBMCs. Subset indicated: CD45RA+ positively selected. Here the CDR3 DNA reads TGCAGTGCTGGATTAGGTGAAAAACTGTTTTTT. This codes for CSAGLGEKLFF.